These 9 T cell receptor beta chains originate from one sample sequenced in a study of T-cell reconstitution after alpha-beta-depleted transplantation in children. It was with unique molecular identifiers that the TCRbeta library was prepared. TCRdb fed the PCR reads into MiXCR, producing one record per CDR3 protein. This sample has approximately 150,000 distinct CDR3 sequences; about 9% occur once, and the top ten carry 18%. The sequencing here drew on PBMCs, mostly from graft donor cells, taken 180 days after TCRalphabeta/CD19-depleted stem cell transplant. These TCRs come from a female patient aged 2-9 years who had a stem cell transplant for congenital amegakaryocytic thrombocytopenia, so the T cells may come from the graft donor.

This clonotype was counted ten times or more. The chain joins TRBV5-1 to TRBJ2-7; TRBD1 agrees at 8 bases. CDR3 size: 14 residues. Germline V CDR1 and CDR2: SGHRS, YFSETQ. V gave up 6 bases and J gave up 6 bases; unmatched junction bases: 11. The CDR3 DNA reads as TGCGCCAGCAACCCCCGACAGGGGACGGCCGAGCAGTACTTC. Translating it yields CASNPRQGTAEQYF.

This clonotype was seen many times. The CDR3 nucleotides are TGCAGTGCTAGAGTGCCCAGCTACAATGAGCAGTTCTTC. It codes for CSARVPSYNEQFF. The chain uses TRBV20-1 and TRBJ2-1; no reliable D call. Trimming took 1 base from V and 3 from J, leaving 7 bases between them. Germline CDR1 is DFQATT and CDR2 is SNEGSKA (reference sequence). This CDR3 contains 13 residues.

This clonotype was observed many times. In DNA form, the CDR3 reads TGTGCCATGGGACAGGGGGACACCGGGGAGCTGTTTTTT. Protein: CAMGQGDTGELFF. The chain employs TRBV10-3 and TRBJ2-2; 11 positions match TRBD1. From germline, CDR1 is ENHRY and CDR2 SYGVKD. This CDR3 contains 13 residues. Trimming took 9 bases from V and 3 from J; bases not matched to a gene: 0.

This clonotype was recorded a few times. The genes are TRBV7-8 and TRBJ2-7; no clear D gene. Germline assignment: CDR1 SGHVS and CDR2 FQNEAQ. Trimming pared 5 bases from V and 2 bases from J, leaving 10 bases between. The CDR3 covers 13 residues. CDR3 bases: TGTGCCAGCAGCCCCCGTTTCGCCTACGAGCAGTACTTC. Protein product: CASSPRFAYEQYF.

CDR3 nucleotide sequence: TGTGCCAGTGACCGGGACAGGTCTGGTTATGGCTACACCTTC. Amino acid sequence: CASDRDRSGYGYTF. The rearrangement links TRBV19 to TRBJ1-2, with 8 bases that match TRBD1. The CDR3 spans 14 residues. The germline CDR1 and CDR2 sequences are LNHDA and SQIVND (reference sequence). V dropped 8 bases and J dropped 5; count of bases not matched to a gene: 10.

The chain uses TRBV19 and TRBJ2-6; maybe TRBD1 (6 bases). V lost 6 bases, J lost 10 bases, and 10 bases lay in between. Germline assignment: CDR1 LNHDA and CDR2 SQIVND (reference sequence). The CDR3 spans 12 residues. The CDR3 protein is CASSPQGNVLTF. CDR3 nucleotides: TGTGCCAGTAGCCCTCAGGGGAACGTCCTGACTTTC.

The CDR3 loop is CASSVAGEHNEQFF. CDR3 in DNA: TGTGCCAGCAGTGTAGCGGGAGAACACAATGAGCAGTTCTTC. The V gene is TRBV25-1, the J gene TRBJ2-1; 9 bases match TRBD2. The germline V gene encodes CDR1 MGHDK and CDR2 SYGVNS. This CDR3 has 14 amino acids. The J segment lost 5 bases and the V segment lost 4 bases, leaving 3 bases of the junction unmatched.

A few counts support this clonotype. The chain recombines TRBV7-9 with TRBJ2-7, with D possibly being TRBD2 (5 bases). Germline V gene lookup returns CDR1 SEHNR and CDR2 FQNEAQ (reference sequence). Trimming took off 5 bases at V and 3 bases at J, with 17 bases between the two ends. CDR3 size: 15 residues. CDR3 loop: CASSPRVGMYYEQYF. CDR3 coding DNA: TGTGCCAGCAGCCCGCGGGTAGGGATGTACTACGAGCAGTACTTC.

The chain joins TRBV7-9 to TRBJ2-5, with D possibly matching TRBD1 (5 bases). This CDR3 has 13 residues. The V and J ends lost 7 bases and 3 bases respectively, with 12 bases between them. The germline gives CDR1 SEHNR, CDR2 FQNEAQ (reference sequence). The CDR3 bases are TGTGCCAGCAAAAACGGCAGGGAAGAGACCCAGTACTTC. This translates into CASKNGREETQYF.